The source of this T cell receptor beta chain is a study of cytomegalovirus exposure and HLA in healthy donors. Overall study findings and caveats: In a later analysis, at a false discovery rate of 0.05, under 20,000 TCR beta sequences matched HLA alleles.

Of note for this clone: What it binds is unknown.

The CDR3 extends over 16 amino acids. V lost 4 bases and J lost 0, with 12 bases in between. CDR1 is LGHNA and CDR2 is YSLEER in the germline V gene. The PCR employed 60 Vbeta primers together with 13 Jbeta primers. Generated by immunoSEQ multiplex PCR, the TCRdb table keeps only in-frame clones and is missing some. The table includes around 160,000 clones, just under 80% detected once. The sample taken for sequencing was PBMCs. The receptor was derived from a man aged 18 to 29 in good health and CMV-seropositive. This chain uses TRBV4-3 with TRBJ1-4; D may be TRBD1 (5 bases). The CDR3 bases are TGCGCCAGCAGCCCCCGTCAGGGTGCAACTAATGAAAAACTGTTTTTT. This encodes CASSPRQGATNEKLFF.